One and the same sample provided the 5 T cell receptor beta chains below, sequenced in a study of T-cell reconstitution after alpha-beta-depleted transplantation in children (TCRdb year 2016). Library method: PCR. TCRdb names Illumina HiSeq 2500 as the instrument used. Molecular barcoding was employed in the preparation of TCR libraries, with unique molecular identifiers being used to normalize TCRbeta repertoire quantification. TCRdb applied fastp at Q25 and MiXCR to the public reads, then kept only in-frame beta chains. Each entry merges the rows of one CDR3 protein and shows their most common DNA and genes. This sample is represented by some 450,000 distinct CDR3 sequences; 43% of them were singletons. Under 35% of the sample lies in the top ten. The treatment or condition label of this sample denotes: allogeneic hematopoietic cell transplantation with graft depleted of TCRalphabeta T cells and CD19 B cells.

Here the sequenced sample was PBMCs, taken before TCRalphabeta/CD19-depleted stem cell transplant. The receptors shown here come from a girl aged 2 to 9 with aplastic anemia, due to receive a stem cell transplant.

Points on this clonotype: A much larger clone differs by one base, so this may be a read error. This chain connects TRBV20-1 to TRBJ2-1, with 11 nucleotides matching TRBD2. The length of the CDR3 is 17 residues. Looked up from germline, CDR1 is DFQATT and CDR2 is SNEGSKA (reference sequence). This chain's CDR3 is CCASWVASGRFYNEQFF. The DNA of the CDR3 is TGCTGTGCTAGTTGGGTCGCTAGCGGGAGGTTCTACAATGAGCAGTTCTTC.

The chain employs TRBV18 and TRBJ2-2; D is perhaps TRBD2 (5 bases). The V gene lost 5 bases and the J gene lost 6 bases, with 7 bases spanning the gap. CDR3 length: 12 residues. Germline CDR1 and CDR2: KGHSH and LQKENI. The CDR3 reads CASSSGAGELFF. DNA of the CDR3: TGTGCCAGCTCATCCGGGGCCGGGGAGCTGTTTTTT.

The gene calls are TRBV6-5 and TRBJ2-1; the D gene is possibly TRBD1 (5 bases). CDR1 and CDR2 from the germline V gene are MNHEY and SVGAGI. This CDR3 is built from 12 residues. Trimming cost V 8 bases and J 7 bases, with 12 bases left between them. The CDR3 here is CASRRQTNEQFF. In DNA form, the CDR3 reads TGTGCCAGCCGGAGACAGACAAATGAGCAGTTCTTC.

This clonotype was counted many times. CDR3 nucleotide sequence: TGTGCCAGCAGCCCCAGACTAGCGGGAGGACGTCAGTACAATGAGCAGTTCTTC. Translating it yields CASSPRLAGGRQYNEQFF. The chain recombines TRBV11-1 with TRBJ2-1; 13 positions agree with TRBD2. The V gene's germline CDR1 is SGHAT and CDR2 FQDESV (reference sequence). V was pared by 5 bases and J by 4 bases, with 11 bases of the junction left unmatched. The CDR3 consists of 18 residues. The full variable domain, with the rest looked up from reference TRBV11-1 and TRBJ2-1, is EAEVAQSPRYKITEKSQAVAFWCDPISGHATLYWYRQILGQGPELLVQFQDESVVDDSQLPKDRFSAERLKGVDSTLKIQPAELGDSAMYLCASSPRLAGGRQYNEQFFGPGTRLTVL.

This chain links TRBV29-1 with TRBJ2-3; 7 bases are shared with TRBD2. Unmatched junction bases numbered 6, after V lost 4 bases and J lost 2 bases. Germline lookup yields CDR1 SQVTM and CDR2 ANQGSEA. The CDR3 is 14 residues long. CDR3 region: CSVAVSGDTDTQYF. In nucleotides, the CDR3 is TGCAGCGTTGCAGTGAGCGGGGACACAGATACGCAGTATTTT.